These T cell receptor beta chains were read from a single sample in a study of cytomegalovirus exposure and HLA in healthy donors. Here immunoSEQ multiplex PCR was the method, and the copy in TCRdb shows in-frame clones only, minus some. The table lists 180,000 or so clones, 75% to 90% of them singletons. Sequenced: PBMCs. All receptors derive from a woman in her twenties or thirties in good health and CMV-seronegative. CDR3s include the opening cysteine and the closing phenylalanine or tryptophan. Each record gives: D gene, clone size, J gene, V gene, CDR3 protein, CDR3 DNA. A D gene is named only where the DNA matches it firmly. The size field is filled for only some rows; it gives once, few, many or a size class.

D: TRBD1
size: -
J: TRBJ2-2
V: TRBV11-2
CDR3: CASSPDTGGDTGELFF
DNA: TGTGCCAGCAGCCCAGACACAGGGGGCGACACCGGGGAGCTGTTTTTT

D: -
size: -
J: TRBJ2-5
V: TRBV9
CDR3: CASSAYSQETQYF
DNA: TGTGCCAGCAGTGCCTACTCCCAAGAGACCCAGTACTTC

D: -
size: -
J: TRBJ2-7
V: TRBV13
CDR3: CASSLGDTSYEQYF
DNA: TGTGCCAGCAGCTTGGGGGACACCTCCTACGAGCAGTACTTC

D: -
size: -
J: TRBJ1-6
V: TRBV9
CDR3: CASSAWPGGGADSPLHF
DNA: TGTGCCAGCAGCGCCTGGCCGGGTGGGGGGGCCGACTCACCCCTCCACTTT

D: TRBD2
size: -
J: TRBJ2-7
V: TRBV7-8
CDR3: CASSLRTSVQEQYF
DNA: TGTGCCAGCAGCCTTCGGACTAGCGTTCAGGAGCAGTACTTC

D: -
size: -
J: TRBJ2-3
V: TRBV6-1
CDR3: CASSAVQLHTQYF
DNA: TGTGCCAGCAGTGCGGTACAGCTTCATACGCAGTATTTT

D: TRBD2
size: -
J: TRBJ2-1
V: TRBV5-1
CDR3: CASSRRLAGGLHEQFF
DNA: TGCGCCAGCAGCCGCAGACTAGCGGGAGGGCTTCATGAGCAGTTCTTC

D: TRBD1
size: -
J: TRBJ2-7
V: TRBV27
CDR3: CASSPLGDRGSYEQYF
DNA: TGTGCCAGCAGTCCCTTGGGGGACAGGGGTTCTTACGAGCAGTACTTC

D: -
size: few
J: TRBJ2-3
V: TRBV18
CDR3: CASSHGETSTDTQYF
DNA: TGTGCCAGCTCACACGGAGAGACTAGCACAGATACGCAGTATTTT

D: -
size: -
J: TRBJ2-6
V: TRBV28
CDR3: CASSATGITGANVLTF
DNA: TGTGCCAGCAGTGCCACAGGTATAACTGGGGCCAACGTCCTGACTTTC